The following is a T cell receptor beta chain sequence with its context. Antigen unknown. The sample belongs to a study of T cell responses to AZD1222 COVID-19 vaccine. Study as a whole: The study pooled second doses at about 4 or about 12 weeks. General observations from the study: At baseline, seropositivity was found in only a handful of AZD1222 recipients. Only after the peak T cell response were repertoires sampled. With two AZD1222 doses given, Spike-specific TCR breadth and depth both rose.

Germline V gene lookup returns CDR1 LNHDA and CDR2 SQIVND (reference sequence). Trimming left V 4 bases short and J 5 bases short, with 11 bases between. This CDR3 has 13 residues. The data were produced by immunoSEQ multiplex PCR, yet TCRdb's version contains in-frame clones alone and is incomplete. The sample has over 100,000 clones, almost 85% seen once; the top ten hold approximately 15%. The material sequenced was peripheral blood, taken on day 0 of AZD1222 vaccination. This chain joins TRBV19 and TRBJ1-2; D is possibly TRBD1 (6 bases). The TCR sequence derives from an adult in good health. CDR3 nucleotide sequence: TGTGCCAGTAGTAAAGGGACAACTTATGGCTACACCTTC. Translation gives CASSKGTTYGYTF.